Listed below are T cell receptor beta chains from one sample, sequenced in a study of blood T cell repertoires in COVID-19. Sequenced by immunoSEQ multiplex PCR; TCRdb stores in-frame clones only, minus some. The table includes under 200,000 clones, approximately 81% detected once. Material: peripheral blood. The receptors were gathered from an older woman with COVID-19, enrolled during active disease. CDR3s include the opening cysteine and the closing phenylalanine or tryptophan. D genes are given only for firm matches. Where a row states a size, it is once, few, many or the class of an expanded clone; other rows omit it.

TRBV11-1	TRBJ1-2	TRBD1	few	CASSLDPNRGGYTF	TGTGCCAGCAGCTTAGACCCCAACAGGGGTGGCTACACCTTC
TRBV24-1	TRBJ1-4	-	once	CATGTGRGPNEKLFF	TGTGCCACCGGTACAGGGAGGGGTCCTAATGAAAAACTGTTTTTT
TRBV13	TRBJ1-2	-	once	CASSSYPTNMYGYTF	TGTGCCAGCAGCTCGTACCCCACTAACATGTATGGCTACACCTTC
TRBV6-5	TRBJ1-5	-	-	CASSYSRQPDQPQHF	TGTGCCAGCAGTTACTCAAGACAGCCTGATCAGCCCCAGCATTTT
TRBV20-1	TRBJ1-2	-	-	CSASPLQGGLNGYTF	TGCAGTGCTAGTCCCTTACAGGGCGGGCTTAATGGCTACACCTTC
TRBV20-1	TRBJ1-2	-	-	CSATLSYGYTF	TGCAGTGCTACTCTAAGCTATGGCTACACCTTC
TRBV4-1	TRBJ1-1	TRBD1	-	CASSHLRGVRAFF	TGCGCCAGCAGCCACCTCAGGGGGGTCCGAGCTTTCTTT
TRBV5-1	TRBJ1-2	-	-	CASSLAGQDPGYTF	TGCGCCAGCAGCTTGGCAGGGCAGGACCCTGGCTACACCTTC
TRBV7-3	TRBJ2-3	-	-	CASSLSPGAADTQYF	TGTGCCAGCAGCTTATCCCCCGGAGCGGCAGATACGCAGTATTTT
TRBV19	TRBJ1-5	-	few	CASREVGGAQHF	TGTGCCAGTAGGGAGGTGGGGGGAGCCCAGCATTTT
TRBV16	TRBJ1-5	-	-	CASSHPPRSNQPQHF	TGTGCCAGCAGCCACCCTCCGAGGAGCAATCAGCCCCAGCATTTT
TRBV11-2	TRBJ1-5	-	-	CASSPARGGQPQHF	TGTGCCAGCAGCCCCGCCCGGGGGGGACAGCCCCAGCATTTT
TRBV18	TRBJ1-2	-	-	CASSYTGDGYTF	TGTGCCAGCTCATACACGGGGGATGGCTACACCTTC
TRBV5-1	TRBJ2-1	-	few	CASRPFPGLAYNEQFF	TGCGCCAGCAGACCCTTTCCGGGACTGGCCTACAATGAGCAGTTCTTC
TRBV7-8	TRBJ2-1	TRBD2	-	CASSFQLAGESRDEQFF	TGTGCCAGCAGCTTCCAACTAGCGGGAGAATCTCGGGATGAGCAGTTCTTC
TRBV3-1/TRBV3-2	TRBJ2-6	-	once	CASSQRGSGANVLTF	TGTGCCAGCAGCCAGCGGGGAAGTGGGGCCAACGTCCTGACTTTC
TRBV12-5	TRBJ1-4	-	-	CASGLVVGGTNEKLFF	TGTGCTAGTGGTTTGGTAGTCGGGGGAACTAATGAAAAACTGTTTTTT
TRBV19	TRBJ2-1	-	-	CASSMGRGNEQFF	TGTGCCAGTAGTATGGGGAGGGGGAATGAGCAGTTCTTC
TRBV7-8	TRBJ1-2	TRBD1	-	CASSTQVRTGGGYTF	TGTGCCAGCAGCACCCAGGTCCGGACAGGAGGTGGCTACACCTTC
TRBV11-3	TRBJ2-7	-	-	CASSLRDNYEQYF	TGTGCCAGCAGCCTCCGGGACAACTACGAGCAGTACTTC
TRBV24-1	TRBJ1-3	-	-	CATQDVGGRGGNTIYF	TGTGCCACCCAGGACGTCGGGGGACGAGGTGGAAACACCATATATTTT
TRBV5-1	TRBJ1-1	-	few	CASSLGGGPEAFF	TGCGCCAGCAGCTTGGGCGGGGGTCCTGAAGCTTTCTTT
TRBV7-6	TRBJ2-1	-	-	CASSSRSRSSYNEQFF	TGTGCCAGCAGCTCACGGTCGCGGAGCTCCTACAATGAGCAGTTCTTC
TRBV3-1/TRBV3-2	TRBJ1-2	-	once	CASSQETDIYGYTF	TGTGCCAGCAGCCAAGAAACAGATATCTATGGCTACACCTTC
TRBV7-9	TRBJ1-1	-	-	CASSSHGKGTEAFF	TGTGCCAGCAGCTCACACGGGAAGGGCACTGAAGCTTTCTTT
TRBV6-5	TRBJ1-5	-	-	CASRADAAPYQPQHF	TGTGCCAGCAGGGCTGACGCGGCCCCTTATCAGCCCCAGCATTTT
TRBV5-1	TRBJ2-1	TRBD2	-	CASSLVRTSNEQFF	TGCGCCAGCAGCTTGGTGCGGACTAGCAATGAGCAGTTCTTC
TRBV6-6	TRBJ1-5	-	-	CASADSNQPQHF	TGTGCCAGCGCAGATAGCAATCAGCCCCAGCATTTT
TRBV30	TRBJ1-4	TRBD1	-	CAWSPGTGYEKLFF	TGTGCCTGGAGTCCCGGGACAGGGTATGAAAAACTGTTTTTT
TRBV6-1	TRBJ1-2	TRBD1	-	CASSEAARGHGYTF	TGTGCCAGCAGTGAAGCGGCCAGGGGGCATGGCTACACCTTC